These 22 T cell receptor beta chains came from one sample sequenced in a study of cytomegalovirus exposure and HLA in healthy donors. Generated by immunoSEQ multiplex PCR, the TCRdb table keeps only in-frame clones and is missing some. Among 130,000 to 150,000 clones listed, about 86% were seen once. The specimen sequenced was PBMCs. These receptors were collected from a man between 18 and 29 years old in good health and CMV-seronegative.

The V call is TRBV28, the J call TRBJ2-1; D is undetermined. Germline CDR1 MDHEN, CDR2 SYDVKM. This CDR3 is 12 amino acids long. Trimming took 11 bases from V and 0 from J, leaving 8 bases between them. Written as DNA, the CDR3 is TGTGCCGCCGGTAGCTCCTACAATGAGCAGTTCTTC. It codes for CAAGSSYNEQFF.

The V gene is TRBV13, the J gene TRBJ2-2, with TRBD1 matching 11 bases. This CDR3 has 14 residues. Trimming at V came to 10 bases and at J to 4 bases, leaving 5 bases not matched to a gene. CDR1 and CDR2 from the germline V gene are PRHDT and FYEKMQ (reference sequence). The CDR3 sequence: CATRDRGSTGELFF. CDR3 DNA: TGTGCCACCCGGGACAGGGGGAGCACCGGGGAGCTGTTTTTT.

CDR3 region: CASSLFMGQRDNEQFF. CDR3 coding DNA: TGTGCCAGCAGTCTCTTCATGGGGCAACGGGACAATGAGCAGTTCTTC. The genes are TRBV27 and TRBJ2-1; D may be TRBD1 (5 bases). The length of the CDR3 is 16 residues. The germline V and J ends were trimmed by 5 bases and 5 bases, with 19 bases remaining between them. Per the germline V gene, CDR1 is MNHEY and CDR2 is SMNVEV (reference sequence).

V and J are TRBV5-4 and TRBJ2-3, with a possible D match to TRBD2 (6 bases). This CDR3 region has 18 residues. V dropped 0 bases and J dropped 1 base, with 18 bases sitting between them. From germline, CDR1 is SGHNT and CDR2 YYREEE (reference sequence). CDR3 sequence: CASSLAERSGGGTDTQYF. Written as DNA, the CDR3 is TGTGCCAGCAGCTTGGCCGAACGGTCCGGGGGTGGCACAGATACGCAGTATTTT.

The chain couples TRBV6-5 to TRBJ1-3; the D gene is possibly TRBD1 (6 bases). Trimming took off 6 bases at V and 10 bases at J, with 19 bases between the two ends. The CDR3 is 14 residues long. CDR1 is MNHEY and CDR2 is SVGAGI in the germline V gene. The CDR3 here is CASSRTDSGGTIYF. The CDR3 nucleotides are TGTGCCAGCAGCCGAACGGACAGTGGTGGGACCATATATTTT.

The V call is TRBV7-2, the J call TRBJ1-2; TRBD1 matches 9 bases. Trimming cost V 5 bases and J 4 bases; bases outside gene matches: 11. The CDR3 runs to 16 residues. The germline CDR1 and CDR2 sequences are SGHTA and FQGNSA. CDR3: CASSTYTGGDGYGYTF. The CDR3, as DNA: TGTGCCAGCAGCACGTATACAGGGGGCGACGGCTATGGCTACACCTTC.

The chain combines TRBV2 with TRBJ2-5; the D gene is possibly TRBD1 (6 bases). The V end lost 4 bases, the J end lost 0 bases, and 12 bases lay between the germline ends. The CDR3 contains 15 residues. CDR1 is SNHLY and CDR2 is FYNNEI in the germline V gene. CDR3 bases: TGTGCCAGCAGTGTACAGGGATCCCACCAAGAGACCCAGTACTTC. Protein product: CASSVQGSHQETQYF.

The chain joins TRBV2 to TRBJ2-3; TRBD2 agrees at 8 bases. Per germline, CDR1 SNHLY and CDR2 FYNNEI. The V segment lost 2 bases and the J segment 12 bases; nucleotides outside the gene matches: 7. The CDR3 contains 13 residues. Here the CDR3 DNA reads TGTGCCAGCAGTGAAAGGCAGGGACTAGAACAGTATTTT. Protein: CASSERQGLEQYF. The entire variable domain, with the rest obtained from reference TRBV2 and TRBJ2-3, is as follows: EPEVTQTPSHQVTQMGQEVILRCVPISNHLYFYWYRQILGQKVEFLVSFYNNEISEKSEIFDDQFSVERPDGSNFTLKIRSTKLEDSAMYFCASSERQGLEQYFGPGTRLTVL.

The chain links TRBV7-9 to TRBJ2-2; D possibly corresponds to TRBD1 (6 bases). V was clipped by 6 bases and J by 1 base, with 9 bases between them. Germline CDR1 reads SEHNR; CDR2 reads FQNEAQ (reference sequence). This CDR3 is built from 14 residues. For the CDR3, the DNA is TGTGCCAGCAGACCACAGGGGAACACCGGGGAGCTGTTTTTT. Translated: CASRPQGNTGELFF.

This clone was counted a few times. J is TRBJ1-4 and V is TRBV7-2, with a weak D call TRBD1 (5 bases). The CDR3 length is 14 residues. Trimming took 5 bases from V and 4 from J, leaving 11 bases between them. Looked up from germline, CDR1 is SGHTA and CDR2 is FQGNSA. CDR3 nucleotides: TGTGCCAGCAGCATGACAGCTAATAATGAAAAACTGTTTTTT. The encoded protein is CASSMTANNEKLFF.

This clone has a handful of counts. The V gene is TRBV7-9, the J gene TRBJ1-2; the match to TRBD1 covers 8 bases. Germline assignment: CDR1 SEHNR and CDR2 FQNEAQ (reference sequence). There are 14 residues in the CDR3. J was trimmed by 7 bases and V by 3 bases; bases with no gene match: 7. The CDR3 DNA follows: TGTGCCAGCAGCTTGTCGGGACAGGAATTTGGCTACACCTTC. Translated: CASSLSGQEFGYTF.

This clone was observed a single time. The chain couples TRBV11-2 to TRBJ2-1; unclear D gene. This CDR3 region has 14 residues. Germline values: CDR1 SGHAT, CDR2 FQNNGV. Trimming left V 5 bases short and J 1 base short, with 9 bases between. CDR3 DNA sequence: TGTGCCAGCAGCCTAGTCGGGTCCTACAATGAGCAGTTCTTC. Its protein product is CASSLVGSYNEQFF.

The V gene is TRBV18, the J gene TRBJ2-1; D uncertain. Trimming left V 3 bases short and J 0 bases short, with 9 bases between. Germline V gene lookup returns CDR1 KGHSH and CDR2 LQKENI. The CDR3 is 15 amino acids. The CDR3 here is CASSPSASSYNEQFF. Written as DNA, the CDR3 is TGTGCCAGCTCACCGAGCGCTAGCTCCTACAATGAGCAGTTCTTC.

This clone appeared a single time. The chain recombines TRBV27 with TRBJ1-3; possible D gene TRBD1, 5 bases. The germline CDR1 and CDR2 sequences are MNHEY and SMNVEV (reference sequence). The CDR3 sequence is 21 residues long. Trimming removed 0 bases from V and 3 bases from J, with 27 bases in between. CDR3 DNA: TGTGCCAGCAGTTTATCGGAGTCGGCGGGGGGAATGGTTCCACTTGGAAACACCATATATTTT. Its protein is CASSLSESAGGMVPLGNTIYF.

The CDR3 DNA reads TGTGCCTGGAAACCCGGGACAGCCTACGAGCAGTACTTC. Its translation: CAWKPGTAYEQYF. The chain joins TRBV30 to TRBJ2-7; 7 bases match TRBD1. The trim removed 4 bases at V and 2 bases at J, leaving 5 bases unmatched. The germline CDR1 and CDR2 sequences are GTSNPN and SVGIG (reference sequence). The CDR3 has 13 residues.

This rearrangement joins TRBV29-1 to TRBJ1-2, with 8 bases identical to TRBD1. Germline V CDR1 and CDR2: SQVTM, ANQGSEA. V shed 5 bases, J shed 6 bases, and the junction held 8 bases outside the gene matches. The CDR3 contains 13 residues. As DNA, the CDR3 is TGCAGCGTTCGACAGGGGACAATTGATGGCTACACCTTC. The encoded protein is CSVRQGTIDGYTF.

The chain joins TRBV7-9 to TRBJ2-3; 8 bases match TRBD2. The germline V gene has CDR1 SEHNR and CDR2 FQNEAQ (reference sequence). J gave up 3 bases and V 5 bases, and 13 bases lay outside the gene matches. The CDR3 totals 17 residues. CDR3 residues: CASSPPGIAGWTDTQYF. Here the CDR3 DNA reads TGTGCCAGCAGCCCGCCCGGCATAGCGGGGTGGACAGATACGCAGTATTTT.

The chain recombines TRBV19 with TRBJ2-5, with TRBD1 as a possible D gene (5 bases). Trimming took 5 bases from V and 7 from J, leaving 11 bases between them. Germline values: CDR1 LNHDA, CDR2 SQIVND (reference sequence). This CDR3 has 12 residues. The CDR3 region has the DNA TGTGCCAGTAGTGACAGACGAGTGACCCAGTACTTC. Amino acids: CASSDRRVTQYF.

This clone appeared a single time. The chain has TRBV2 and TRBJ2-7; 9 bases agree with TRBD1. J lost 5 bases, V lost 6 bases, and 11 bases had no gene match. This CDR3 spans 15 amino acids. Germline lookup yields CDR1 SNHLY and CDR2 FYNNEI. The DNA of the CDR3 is TGTGCCAGCAGGGCAACCGGGACAGGGAACGACGAGCAGTACTTC. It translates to CASRATGTGNDEQYF.

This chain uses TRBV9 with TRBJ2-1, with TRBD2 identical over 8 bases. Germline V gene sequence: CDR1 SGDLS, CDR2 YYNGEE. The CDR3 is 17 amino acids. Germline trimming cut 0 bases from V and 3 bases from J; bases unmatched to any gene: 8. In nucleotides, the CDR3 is TGTGCCAGCAGCGTAGGGATTGGTAGCGGGAACTACAATGAGCAGTTCTTC. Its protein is CASSVGIGSGNYNEQFF.

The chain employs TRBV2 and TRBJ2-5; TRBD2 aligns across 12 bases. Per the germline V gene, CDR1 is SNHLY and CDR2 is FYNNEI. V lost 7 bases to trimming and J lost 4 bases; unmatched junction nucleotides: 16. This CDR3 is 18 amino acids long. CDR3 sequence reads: CASTSGTSGWGGSETQYF. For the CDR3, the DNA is TGTGCCAGCACTTCAGGGACTAGCGGGTGGGGAGGATCAGAGACCCAGTACTTC. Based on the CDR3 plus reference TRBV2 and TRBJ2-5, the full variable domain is EPEVTQTPSHQVTQMGQEVILRCVPISNHLYFYWYRQILGQKVEFLVSFYNNEISEKSEIFDDQFSVERPDGSNFTLKIRSTKLEDSAMYFCASTSGTSGWGGSETQYFGPGTRLLVL.

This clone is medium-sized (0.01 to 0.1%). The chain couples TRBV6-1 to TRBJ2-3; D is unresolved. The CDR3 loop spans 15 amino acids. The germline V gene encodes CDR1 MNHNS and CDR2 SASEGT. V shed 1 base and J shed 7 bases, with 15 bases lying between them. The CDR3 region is CASSEESAGVNTQYF. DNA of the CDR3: TGTGCCAGCAGTGAAGAGTCGGCAGGTGTAAATACGCAGTATTTT.